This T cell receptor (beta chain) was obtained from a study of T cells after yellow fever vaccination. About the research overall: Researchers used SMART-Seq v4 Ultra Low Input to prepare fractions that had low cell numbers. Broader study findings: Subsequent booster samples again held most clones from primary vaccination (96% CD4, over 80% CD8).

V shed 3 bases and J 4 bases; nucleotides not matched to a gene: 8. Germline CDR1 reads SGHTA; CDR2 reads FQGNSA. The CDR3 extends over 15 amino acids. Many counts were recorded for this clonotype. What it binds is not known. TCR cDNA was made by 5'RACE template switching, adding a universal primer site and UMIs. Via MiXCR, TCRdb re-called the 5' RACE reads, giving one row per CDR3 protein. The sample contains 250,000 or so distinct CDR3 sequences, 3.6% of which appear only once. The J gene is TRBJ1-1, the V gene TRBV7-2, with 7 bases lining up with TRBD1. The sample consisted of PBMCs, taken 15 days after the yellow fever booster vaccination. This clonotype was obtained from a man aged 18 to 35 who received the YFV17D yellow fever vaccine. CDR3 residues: CASSFMQGGGTEAFF. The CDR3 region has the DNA TGTGCCAGCAGCTTCATGCAGGGGGGGGGCACTGAAGCTTTCTTT.